This passage covers 28 T cell receptor beta chains from one sample sequenced in a study of cytomegalovirus exposure and HLA in healthy donors (dated by TCRdb to 2016 to 2017). The library was made by the immunoSEQ multiplex PCR assay. For the multiplex PCR, a mixture combining 60 forward primers for TCR Vbeta segments and 13 reverse primers for TCR Jbeta segments was used. Drawn from immuneACCESS, this table holds only the in-frame rearrangements with V and J called that TCRdb kept. Clones are partly lost; checked studies trace under half to an unresolved V gene and leave the rest unexplained. This sample has approximately 170,000 clones in its table, and roughly 84% of those were observed once. More than 1% of the sample is in the top ten clones. Sequenced sample: PBMCs. The receptor set was obtained from a boy under 10 years old in good health and CMV-seronegative.

V usage is TRBV6-6 and J usage is TRBJ1-2; TRBD1 matches at 10 bases. Germline CDR1 reads MNHNY; CDR2 reads SVGAGI (reference sequence). CDR3 length: 15 amino acids. V gave up 7 bases and J gave up 4 bases; unmatched junction bases: 9. CDR3 sequence: CASTLDRGRIYGYTF. The CDR3, as DNA: TGTGCCAGCACCCTCGACAGGGGGCGAATCTATGGCTACACCTTC.

This sequence joins TRBV7-9 and TRBJ1-2, with D possibly being TRBD1 (5 bases). The germline V gene encodes CDR1 SEHNR and CDR2 FQNEAQ (reference sequence). V lost 5 bases to trimming and J lost 4 bases, with 14 bases between them. This CDR3 is built from 14 residues. This CDR3 reads CASSQFSGRYGYTF. DNA of the CDR3: TGTGCCAGCAGCCAGTTTTCAGGGCGCTATGGCTACACCTTC.

The gene calls are TRBV4-3 and TRBJ1-2; D unclear. V was shortened by 0 bases and J by 8 bases, with 16 bases between the two germline ends. The germline gives CDR1 LGHNA, CDR2 YSLEER. The CDR3 length is 15 residues. CDR3 protein: CASSQDLGPKGGYTF. CDR3 DNA: TGCGCCAGCAGCCAAGATCTGGGCCCAAAAGGCGGCTACACCTTC.

This chain uses TRBV6-1 with TRBJ2-7, with 9 bases identical to TRBD1. The V and J ends lost 1 base and 9 bases, in that order; junction bases with no gene match: 7. The CDR3 has 14 residues. From germline, CDR1 is MNHNS and CDR2 SASEGT. CDR3 amino acids: CASSEVGGQGGQYV. In DNA, the CDR3 is TGTGCCAGCAGTGAAGTGGGGGGACAGGGCGGGCAGTACGTC.

V is TRBV5-1 and J is TRBJ2-7, with D uncertain. V lost 0 bases to trimming and J lost 7 bases, with 20 bases between them. Looked up from germline, CDR1 is SGHRS and CDR2 is YFSETQ. The CDR3 consists of 16 residues. CDR3 in amino acids: CASSLEVANSIREQYF. CDR3 DNA: TGCGCCAGCAGCTTGGAAGTGGCCAACTCCATCAGGGAGCAGTACTTC.

The chain uses TRBV30 and TRBJ1-1; TRBD1 might be the D (5 bases). The CDR3 sequence is 12 residues long. Germline V gene data show CDR1 as GTSNPN and CDR2 as SVGIG (reference sequence). Deletions cut 3 bases from V and 7 bases from J, with 12 bases between. The CDR3, as DNA: TGTGCCTGGAGCTCAGACAGATTTGAAGCTTTCTTT. Residues: CAWSSDRFEAFF.

The V gene is TRBV5-1, the J gene TRBJ2-3; D may be TRBD1 (5 bases). V shed 0 bases and J shed 6 bases, with 14 bases lying between them. This CDR3 spans 15 amino acids. Germline V gene data show CDR1 as SGHRS and CDR2 as YFSETQ. In DNA, the CDR3 is TGCGCCAGCAGCTTGGCAAGGGGCGAGGCCGATACGCAGTATTTT. Protein product: CASSLARGEADTQYF.

The V and J genes are TRBV19 and TRBJ1-1, with TRBD1 identical over 7 bases. CDR1 is LNHDA, CDR2 SQIVND, per germline (reference sequence). V lost 5 bases and J lost 7; bases outside the gene matches: 13. The CDR3 is made up of 15 amino acids. This CDR3 is CASSLLFRDSREAFF. The CDR3 nucleotides read TGTGCCAGTAGTCTCCTGTTCCGGGACAGCCGTGAAGCTTTCTTT. The whole variable domain, remainder taken from reference TRBV19 and TRBJ1-1, is DGGITQSPKYLFRKEGQNVTLSCEQNLNHDAMYWYRQDPGQGLRLIYYSQIVNDFQKGDIAEGYSVSREKKESFPLTVTSAQKNPTAFYLCASSLLFRDSREAFFGQGTRLTVV.

This clone occurred a few times. The J gene is TRBJ2-3, the V gene TRBV13, with D maybe TRBD1 (5 bases). V shed 0 bases and J shed 2 bases, with 9 bases lying between them. This CDR3 is built from 15 residues. From germline, CDR1 is PRHDT and CDR2 FYEKMQ (reference sequence). The CDR3 DNA sequence: TGTGCCAGCAGCTTAGGCAGGGTCCCCACAGATACGCAGTATTTT. Its protein is CASSLGRVPTDTQYF.

The gene calls are TRBV5-1 and TRBJ1-1; 9 bases are shared with TRBD1. CDR1 SGHRS and CDR2 YFSETQ come from the germline V gene. J lost 6 bases, V lost 0 bases, and 12 bases had no gene match. The CDR3 contains 17 residues. In nucleotides, the CDR3 is TGCGCCAGCAGCTTGGCGGGGACAGGGAGGGTCTCCGCTGAAGCTTTCTTT. Its translation is CASSLAGTGRVSAEAFF.

This clone turned up a few times. The chain joins TRBV7-2 to TRBJ1-1; no firm D call. V was shortened by 5 bases and J by 3 bases, with 13 bases between the two germline ends. The CDR3 runs 14 residues. Germline CDR1 and CDR2: SGHTA and FQGNSA. For the CDR3, the DNA is TGTGCCAGCAGCCCTCCTCAGCGGTACACTGAAGCTTTCTTT. Residues: CASSPPQRYTEAFF. The complete variable domain, with remaining parts taken from reference TRBV7-2 and TRBJ1-1, reads GAGVSQSPSNKVTEKGKDVELRCDPISGHTALYWYRQSLGQGLEFLIYFQGNSAPDKSGLPSDRFSAERTGGSVSTLTIQRTQQEDSAVYLCASSPPQRYTEAFFGQGTRLTVV.

J is TRBJ2-6 and V is TRBV6-5, with 7 bases fitting TRBD1. The CDR3 length is 15 residues. Germline V gene lookup returns CDR1 MNHEY and CDR2 SVGAGI. V lost 4 bases, J lost 6 bases, and 6 bases stayed unmatched. The CDR3 protein is CASSLDRSTANVLTF. CDR3 DNA sequence: TGTGCCAGCAGTTTGGACAGGTCGACGGCCAACGTCCTGACTTTC.

This chain connects TRBV29-1 to TRBJ1-4, with 7 bases aligning to TRBD1. CDR1 is SQVTM, CDR2 ANQGSEA, per germline. The CDR3 length is 14 residues. Unmatched junction bases numbered 6, after V lost 4 bases and J lost 4 bases. The CDR3 sequence is CSVGRGQRNEKLFF. As DNA, the CDR3 is TGCAGCGTTGGGAGGGGACAGCGTAATGAAAAACTGTTTTTT.

The rearrangement joins TRBV5-1 to TRBJ1-5, with 7 positions matching TRBD1. CDR3 length: 14 amino acids. V lost 4 bases and J lost 4; bases outside the gene matches: 5. Per germline, CDR1 SGHRS and CDR2 YFSETQ. The chain's CDR3 is CASSTGDSNQPQHF. The CDR3 DNA follows: TGCGCCAGCAGCACCGGGGACAGTAATCAGCCCCAGCATTTT.

This chain links TRBV7-6 with TRBJ2-5; TRBD2 is a possible D gene (6 bases). With 6 bases removed from V and 5 bases from J, the gap between germline ends came to 16 bases. The CDR3 is 14 residues long. Germline CDR1 and CDR2: SGHVS and FNYEAQ. The CDR3 nucleotides read TGTGCCAGCAGTTCCGACGGGGGTCGGGAGACCCAGTACTTC. It is translated as CASSSDGGRETQYF.

The sample holds one count of this clone. The V call is TRBV7-9, the J call TRBJ2-1; D is ambiguous. This CDR3 is 16 amino acids long. The germline V gene has CDR1 SEHNR and CDR2 FQNEAQ (reference sequence). Trimming left V 6 bases short and J 8 bases short, with 23 bases between. The CDR3, as DNA: TGTGCCAGCAGGACCTACTTGTCTCCGAACCGGGATGAGCAGTTCTTC. It codes for CASRTYLSPNRDEQFF.

J is TRBJ1-2 and V is TRBV6-1; TRBD1 aligns across 7 bases. Trimming at V came to 4 bases and at J to 7 bases, leaving 9 bases not matched to a gene. Germline V gene lookup returns CDR1 MNHNS and CDR2 SASEGT. The CDR3 has 14 residues. The chain's CDR3 is CASSGTGGRVGYTF. The CDR3 DNA sequence: TGTGCCAGCAGTGGGACAGGAGGGCGCGTTGGCTACACCTTC.

This clone is a singleton in its sample. CDR3 residues: CASRNRDRNGYTF. The CDR3 region has the DNA TGTGCCAGCAGAAATCGGGACAGGAATGGCTACACCTTC. The rearrangement joins TRBV6-5 to TRBJ1-2; 8 positions match TRBD1. CDR3 length equals 13 residues. Germline V lookup: CDR1 MNHEY, CDR2 SVGAGI. Trimming removed 6 bases from V and 6 bases from J; junction bases left unmatched: 6.

This chain links TRBV6-5 with TRBJ2-4; D is unresolved. The CDR3 runs to 12 residues. Germline CDR1 and CDR2: MNHEY and SVGAGI. V was cut by 5 bases and J by 2 bases, with 4 bases left in between. The CDR3 protein is CASSPTKNIQYF. DNA of the CDR3: TGTGCCAGCAGTCCAACCAAAAACATTCAGTACTTC.

The V gene is TRBV19, the J gene TRBJ1-2; D gene ambiguous. The CDR3 length is 12 residues. Trimming left V 6 bases short and J 6 bases short, with 11 bases between. Germline V gene sequence: CDR1 LNHDA, CDR2 SQIVND (reference sequence). The CDR3 here is CASSGIGNGYTF. The DNA for the CDR3 is TGTGCCAGTAGCGGGATAGGTAATGGCTACACCTTC.

This chain joins TRBV19 and TRBJ1-2; weak D call: TRBD1 (5 bases). This CDR3 spans 14 amino acids. Germline loops: CDR1 LNHDA, CDR2 SQIVND (reference sequence). Trimming stripped 3 bases from V and 3 bases from J, with 11 bases between. The CDR3 sequence is CASSIRGADYGYTF. As DNA, the CDR3 is TGTGCCAGTAGTATTAGGGGCGCAGACTATGGCTACACCTTC.

V usage is TRBV2 and J usage is TRBJ1-2, with 7 bases fitting TRBD1. CDR1 is SNHLY and CDR2 is FYNNEI in the germline V gene. With V trimmed by 0 bases and J by 5 bases, 9 bases remained unmatched. The CDR3 is 16 residues long. The CDR3 DNA is TGTGCCAGCAGTGAAGCGCTTCGGCCAGGGGGGTATGGCTACACCTTC. It is translated as CASSEALRPGGYGYTF.

The chain combines TRBV7-2 with TRBJ2-5; 7 nucleotides agree with TRBD1. CDR3 length: 14 residues. V lost 3 bases, J lost 5 bases, and 6 bases stayed unmatched. Looked up from germline, CDR1 is SGHTA and CDR2 is FQGNSA. The CDR3 sequence: CASSFKGAKETQYF. The DNA of the CDR3 is TGTGCCAGCAGCTTTAAGGGGGCGAAGGAGACCCAGTACTTC.

The V gene is TRBV11-2, the J gene TRBJ2-1, with no clear D. Germline V lookup: CDR1 SGHAT, CDR2 FQNNGV. CDR3 size: 15 residues. Trimming took off 5 bases at V and 4 bases at J, with 15 bases between the two ends. Here the CDR3 reads CASSPTTHGYNEQFF. The CDR3 region has the DNA TGTGCCAGCAGCCCAACTACCCATGGGTACAATGAGCAGTTCTTC. The complete variable domain, with remaining parts taken from reference TRBV11-2 and TRBJ2-1, reads EAGVAQSPRYKIIEKRQSVAFWCNPISGHATLYWYQQILGQGPKLLIQFQNNGVVDDSQLPKDRFSAERLKGVDSTLKIQPAKLEDSAVYLCASSPTTHGYNEQFFGPGTRLTVL.

The V call is TRBV7-2, the J call TRBJ2-1; 9 bases match TRBD2. The J segment lost 2 bases and the V segment lost 4 bases, leaving 3 bases of the junction unmatched. CDR3 length equals 15 residues. Per the germline V gene, CDR1 is SGHTA and CDR2 is FQGNSA. For the CDR3, the DNA is TGTGCCAGCAGCTACAGCGGGGGGCCCTACAATGAGCAGTTCTTC. Translation: CASSYSGGPYNEQFF.

The genes are TRBV27 and TRBJ2-1; TRBD2 agrees at 11 bases. The CDR3 has 13 residues. Germline V gene data show CDR1 as MNHEY and CDR2 as SMNVEV (reference sequence). The V segment lost 5 bases and the J segment 10 bases; nucleotides outside the gene matches: 4. The CDR3 DNA sequence: TGTGCCAGCAGTCCCCTAGCGGGAGGCGAGCAGTTCTTC. Translating gives CASSPLAGGEQFF.

The J gene is TRBJ2-2, the V gene TRBV7-9, with 7 bases aligning to TRBD1. This CDR3 spans 16 amino acids. V lost 4 bases to trimming and J lost 0 bases; unmatched junction nucleotides: 5. Germline V lookup: CDR1 SEHNR, CDR2 FQNEAQ (reference sequence). The CDR3 region is CASSSQGIANTGELFF. Written as DNA, the CDR3 is TGTGCCAGCAGCTCACAGGGGATAGCGAACACCGGGGAGCTGTTTTTT.

The chain has TRBV6-4 and TRBJ1-2; D possibly corresponds to TRBD1 (5 bases). The germline V gene has CDR1 MRHNA and CDR2 SNTAGT. This CDR3 is built from 12 residues. Trimming shortened V by 0 bases and J by 7 bases, and 6 bases separated the two germline ends. The CDR3 region is CASSDSRGGYTF. CDR3 coding DNA: TGTGCCAGCAGTGACTCAAGGGGTGGCTACACCTTC.